There are a few counts of the clone carrying this T cell receptor beta chain. Its matching antigen is unknown. The PCR employed 60 Vbeta primers together with 13 Jbeta primers. The table came from immunoSEQ multiplex PCR; TCRdb's copy has only in-frame clones and leaves some out. Of about 160,000 clones detected, about 75% appear once; the ten largest clones hold under 5.5%. This entry is derived from a study of cytomegalovirus exposure and HLA in healthy donors. Study results and caveats: In vitro experiments confirmed that a few CMV-associated chains were specific for CMV antigens.

The CDR3 extends over 15 amino acids. Losses at the gene ends were 1 base for V and 7 bases for J; bases not matched to a gene: 9. Germline-derived CDR1 and CDR2 are SGHVS and FQNEAQ. This sequence was found in a man between 18 and 35 years old in good health and CMV-seropositive. The chain has TRBV7-8 and TRBJ1-2; 7 bases line up with TRBD1. Sequencing was carried out using PBMCs. CDR3 sequence (DNA): TGTGCCAGCAGCTTAGAAAGACAGGGTAAAGGTGGCTACACCTTC. Translating it yields CASSLERQGKGGYTF. The full variable domain, rest sourced from reference TRBV7-8 and TRBJ1-2, is GAGVSQSPRYKVAKRGQDVALRCDPISGHVSLFWYQQALGQGPEFLTYFQNEAQLDKSGLPSDRFFAERPEGSVSTLKIQRTQQEDSAVYLCASSLERQGKGGYTFGSGTRLTVV.